A selection of T cell receptor beta chains follows, all from one sample in a study of T cells after yellow fever vaccination. Using its own MiXCR run on the 5' RACE reads, TCRdb lists one record per CDR3 protein. This sample carries a few hundred thousand distinct CDR3 sequences, under 20% of them seen once, and the ten largest clones take 18%. Material: PBMCs, obtained before the yellow fever booster vaccination. These receptors all stem from a man aged 18 to 30 who received the YFV17D yellow fever vaccine. Both conserved end residues are trimmed from each CDR3.

V	J	CDR3
TRBV5-6	TRBJ1-1	ASSRGQMNTEAF
TRBV6-1	TRBJ2-3	ASSDRGGPDTQY
TRBV19	TRBJ1-6	ASSIEGTSYNSPLH
TRBV15	TRBJ2-5	ATSRGWTQETQY
TRBV7-9	TRBJ1-2	ASSARTDYGYT
TRBV7-2	TRBJ2-3	ASSGRLGDTQY
TRBV24-1	TRBJ2-3	ATSDQEDLTDTQY
TRBV6-5	TRBJ2-3	ASRTLGVTWTDTQY
TRBV9	TRBJ1-2	ASSVGGLPLYAGYT
TRBV5-1	TRBJ1-1	ASRGQGPPYTEAF
TRBV5-1	TRBJ2-3	ASSLMGGAVTDTQY
TRBV30	TRBJ1-2	AWSPSGRGGYT
TRBV7-9	TRBJ2-5	ASSHIHRGQETQY
TRBV4-3	TRBJ1-1	ASSQGGRDNTEAF
TRBV4-1	TRBJ2-3	ASSRGTAGTTDTQY
TRBV20-1	TRBJ2-2	SAAPPNTGELF
TRBV9	TRBJ2-1	ASSVGSSVYNEQF
TRBV11-2	TRBJ2-5	ASSAGDPSNQY
TRBV12-3/TRBV12-4	TRBJ2-5	ASSSGPRMTQY
TRBV12-3/TRBV12-4	TRBJ2-1	ASSPSGGVKF
TRBV6-6	TRBJ1-6	ATSDGLYLPLH
TRBV6-6	TRBJ2-1	ASSYQAGSSYNEQF
TRBV7-3	TRBJ2-2	ASSLARSGELF
TRBV7-9	TRBJ2-5	ASSLSAGGLAGETQY
TRBV12-3/TRBV12-4	TRBJ2-3	ASGSGVTDTQY
TRBV25-1	TRBJ2-7	ASTGQGYEQY
TRBV5-5	TRBJ1-1	ASSSTQGATEAF
TRBV7-2	TRBJ1-5	ASSLGDRVSPQH
TRBV6-2/TRBV6-3	TRBJ2-7	ASCGGAGTLQD
TRBV7-8	TRBJ2-5	ASSLAALGQETQY
TRBV4-3	TRBJ1-1	ASTRDSQGNTEAF
TRBV20-1	TRBJ1-4	SARGTGGYEKLF
TRBV4-1	TRBJ2-2	ASSQDWGANTGELF
TRBV12-3/TRBV12-4	TRBJ2-5	ASEGDGANQETQY
TRBV7-9	TRBJ1-4	ASSFSGGADEKLF
TRBV2	TRBJ1-5	ASRATTGIGNQPQH
TRBV7-3	TRBJ2-3	ASSSDRGFGGDTQY
TRBV10-1	TRBJ2-1	ASSEFPGTGGNEQF
TRBV18	TRBJ1-1	ASSPGEGTEAF
TRBV7-5	TRBJ2-3	ISVPEAPEAKTDTQY
TRBV5-6	TRBJ2-5	ASSMTNQETQY
TRBV6-5	TRBJ2-7	ASSYSGDRVYEQY
TRBV6-2/TRBV6-3	TRBJ2-1	ASREGLYNEQF
TRBV19	TRBJ2-1	ASSISWTLIVSEQF
TRBV19	TRBJ1-2	ASTTPGAGGYGYT
TRBV15	TRBJ1-4	ATSSQGDDNEKLF
TRBV11-2	TRBJ2-1	ASSFRTRGDEQF
TRBV2	TRBJ2-3	ASYLADTQY
TRBV5-6	TRBJ2-1	ASKSVRGLVPYNEQF
TRBV6-1	TRBJ2-5	ASSEVQGGQETQY
TRBV9	TRBJ2-3	ASSVDADTQY
TRBV6-5	TRBJ1-5	ASRIGVGQPQH
TRBV6-1	TRBJ1-2	AILLANYGYT
TRBV11-2	TRBJ2-3	ASSQKRDSSTDTQY